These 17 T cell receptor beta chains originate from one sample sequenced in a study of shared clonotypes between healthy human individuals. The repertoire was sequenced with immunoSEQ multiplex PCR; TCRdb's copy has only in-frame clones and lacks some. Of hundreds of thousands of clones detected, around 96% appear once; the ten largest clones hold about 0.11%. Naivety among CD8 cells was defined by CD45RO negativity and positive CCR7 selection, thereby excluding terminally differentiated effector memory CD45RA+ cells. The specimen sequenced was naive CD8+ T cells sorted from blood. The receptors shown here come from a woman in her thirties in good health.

Here the CDR3 DNA reads TGTGCCAGTAGTATCAGCTCTGGAAACACCATATATTTT. This encodes CASSISSGNTIYF. This chain uses TRBV19 with TRBJ1-3, with D hard to call. Per germline, CDR1 LNHDA and CDR2 SQIVND (reference sequence). The CDR3 runs 13 residues. Deletions cut 3 bases from V and 0 bases from J, with 3 bases between.

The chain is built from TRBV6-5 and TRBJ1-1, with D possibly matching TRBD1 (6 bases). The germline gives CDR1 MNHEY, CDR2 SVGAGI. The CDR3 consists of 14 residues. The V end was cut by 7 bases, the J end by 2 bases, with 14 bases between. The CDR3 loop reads CASTLGGANTEAFF. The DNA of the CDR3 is TGTGCCAGCACATTGGGGGGCGCAAACACTGAAGCTTTCTTT.

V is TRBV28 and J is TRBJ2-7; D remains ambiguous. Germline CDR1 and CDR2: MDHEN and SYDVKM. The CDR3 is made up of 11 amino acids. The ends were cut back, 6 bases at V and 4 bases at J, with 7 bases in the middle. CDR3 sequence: CASRGEYEQYF. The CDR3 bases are TGTGCCAGCAGGGGCGAATACGAGCAGTACTTC.

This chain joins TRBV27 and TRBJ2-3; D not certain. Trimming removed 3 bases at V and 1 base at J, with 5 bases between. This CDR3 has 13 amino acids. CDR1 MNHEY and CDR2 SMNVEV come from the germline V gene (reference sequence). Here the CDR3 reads CASSFVRTDTQYF. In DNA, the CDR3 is TGTGCCAGCAGTTTCGTTCGCACAGATACGCAGTATTTT.

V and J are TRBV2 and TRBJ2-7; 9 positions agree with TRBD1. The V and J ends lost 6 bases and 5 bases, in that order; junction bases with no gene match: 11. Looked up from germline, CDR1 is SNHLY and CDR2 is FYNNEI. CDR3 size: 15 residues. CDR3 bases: TGTGCCAGCAGCCCCGGACAGGGGTTGGTCAACGAGCAGTACTTC. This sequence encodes CASSPGQGLVNEQYF.

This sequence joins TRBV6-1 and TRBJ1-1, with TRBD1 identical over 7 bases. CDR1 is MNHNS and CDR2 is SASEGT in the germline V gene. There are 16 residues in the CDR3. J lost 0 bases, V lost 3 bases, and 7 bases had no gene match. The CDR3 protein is CASSDQGVLMNTEAFF. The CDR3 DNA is TGTGCCAGCAGTGATCAGGGGGTATTGATGAACACTGAAGCTTTCTTT.

This CDR3 is CASSLQSYTDTQYF. In DNA form, the CDR3 reads TGTGCCAGCAGTTTGCAGTCTTACACAGATACGCAGTATTTT. J is TRBJ2-3 and V is TRBV28; no definite D call. Trimming removed 3 bases from V and 2 bases from J, with 9 bases in between. CDR3 size: 14 residues. Germline V gives CDR1 MDHEN, CDR2 SYDVKM.

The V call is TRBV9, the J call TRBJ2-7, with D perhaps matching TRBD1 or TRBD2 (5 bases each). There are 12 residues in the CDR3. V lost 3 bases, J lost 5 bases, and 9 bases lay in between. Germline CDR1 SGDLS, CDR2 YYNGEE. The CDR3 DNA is TGTGCCAGCAGCGCCGGGACGGACGAGCAGTACTTC. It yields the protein CASSAGTDEQYF.

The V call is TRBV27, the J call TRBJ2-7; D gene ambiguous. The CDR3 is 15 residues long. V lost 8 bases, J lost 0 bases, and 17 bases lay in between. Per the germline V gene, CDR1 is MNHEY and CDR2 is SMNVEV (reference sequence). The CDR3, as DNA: TGTGCCAGCTCCCCCGTGTGGGGTTCCTCCTACGAGCAGTACTTC. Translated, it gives CASSPVWGSSYEQYF.

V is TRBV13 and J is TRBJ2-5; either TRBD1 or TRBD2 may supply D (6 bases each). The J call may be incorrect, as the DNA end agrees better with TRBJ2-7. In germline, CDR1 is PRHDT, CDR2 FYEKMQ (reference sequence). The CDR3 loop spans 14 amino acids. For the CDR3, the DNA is TGTGCCAGCAGCTTAGGCAGGGGACTCTACGAGCAGTACTTC. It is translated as CASSLGRGLYEQYF.

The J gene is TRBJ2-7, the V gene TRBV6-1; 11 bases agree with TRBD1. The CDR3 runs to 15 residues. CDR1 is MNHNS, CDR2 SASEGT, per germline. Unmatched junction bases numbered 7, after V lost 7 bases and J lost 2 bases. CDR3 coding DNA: TGTGCCAGCAAAGGAAGGGGACAGGGGGCCTACGAGCAGTACTTC. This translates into CASKGRGQGAYEQYF.

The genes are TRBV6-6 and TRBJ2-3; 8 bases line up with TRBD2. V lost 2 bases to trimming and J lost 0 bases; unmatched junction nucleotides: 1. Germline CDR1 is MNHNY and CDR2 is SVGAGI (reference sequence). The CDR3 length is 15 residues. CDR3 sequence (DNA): TGTGCCAGCAGTTACACGGGAGGGAGCACAGATACGCAGTATTTT. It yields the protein CASSYTGGSTDTQYF.

DNA of the CDR3: TGTGCCAGCAGCGCGTCAGCTGCAACTAATGAAAAACTGTTTTTT. This sequence encodes CASSASAATNEKLFF. The chain recombines TRBV9 with TRBJ1-4; D unclear. Germline-derived CDR1 and CDR2 are SGDLS and YYNGEE. V was trimmed by 3 bases and J by 0 bases, leaving 9 bases between them. This CDR3 is 15 amino acids long.

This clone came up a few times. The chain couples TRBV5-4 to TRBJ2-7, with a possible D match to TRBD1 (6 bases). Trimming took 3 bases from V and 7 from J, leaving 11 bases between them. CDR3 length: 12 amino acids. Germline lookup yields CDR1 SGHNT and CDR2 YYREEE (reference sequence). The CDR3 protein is CASSSDSREQYF. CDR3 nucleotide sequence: TGTGCCAGCAGCTCGGACAGTCGGGAGCAGTACTTC.

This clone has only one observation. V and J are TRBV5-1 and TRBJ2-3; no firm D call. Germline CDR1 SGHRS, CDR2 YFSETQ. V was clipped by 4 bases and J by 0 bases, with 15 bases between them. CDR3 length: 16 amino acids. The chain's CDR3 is CASSNYGYGSTDTQYF. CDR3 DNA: TGCGCCAGCAGCAATTACGGGTACGGGAGCACAGATACGCAGTATTTT.

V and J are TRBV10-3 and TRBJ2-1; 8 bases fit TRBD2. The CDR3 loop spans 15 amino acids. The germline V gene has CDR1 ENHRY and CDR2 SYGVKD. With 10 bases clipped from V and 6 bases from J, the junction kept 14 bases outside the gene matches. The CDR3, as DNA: TGTGCCACCAAGCGGGAGTCTCCTCCTCTCAATGAGCAGTTCTTC. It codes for CATKRESPPLNEQFF.

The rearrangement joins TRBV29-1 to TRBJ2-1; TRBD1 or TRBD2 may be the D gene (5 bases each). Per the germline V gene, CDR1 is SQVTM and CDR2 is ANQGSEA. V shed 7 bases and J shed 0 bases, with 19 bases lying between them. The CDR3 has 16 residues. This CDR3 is CSGSGRQLSSYNEQFF. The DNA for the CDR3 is TGCAGCGGCTCGGGACGCCAGCTAAGCTCCTACAATGAGCAGTTCTTC.